A single sample gave rise to the 25 T cell receptor beta chains below, sequenced in a study of cytomegalovirus exposure and HLA in healthy donors. Amplification used 60 Vbeta primers and 13 Jbeta primers. Assay used: immunoSEQ multiplex PCR; TCRdb lists only in-frame clones, some missing. This listing includes about 150,000 clones. The sequencing input was PBMCs. These receptors were collected from a man aged 30-40 years in good health and CMV-seronegative.

The chain is built from TRBV28 and TRBJ2-3; D might be TRBD1 (5 bases). V was clipped by 3 bases and J by 5 bases, with 12 bases between them. The CDR3 has 14 amino acids. Germline CDR1 is MDHEN and CDR2 is SYDVKM. The CDR3 DNA sequence: TGTGCCAGCAGTTTGTACGCAGGGATAGATACGCAGTATTTT. It translates to CASSLYAGIDTQYF. Drawing the rest from reference TRBV28 and TRBJ2-3, the complete variable domain is DVKVTQSSRYLVKRTGEKVFLECVQDMDHENMFWYRQDPGLGLRLIYFSYDVKMKEKGDIPEGYSVSREKKERFSLILESASTNQTSMYLCASSLYAGIDTQYFGPGTRLTVL.

The chain joins TRBV6-5 to TRBJ1-6; 10 bases agree with TRBD1. The CDR3 extends over 16 amino acids. Losses at the gene ends were 2 bases for V and 9 bases for J; bases not matched to a gene: 7. The germline V gene has CDR1 MNHEY and CDR2 SVGAGI. CDR3: CASSYKTGGESSPLHF. CDR3 nucleotide sequence: TGTGCCAGCAGTTACAAGACAGGGGGCGAGAGTTCACCCCTCCACTTT.

V is TRBV6-5 and J is TRBJ2-3; 8 bases line up with TRBD2. Per germline, CDR1 MNHEY and CDR2 SVGAGI. Trimming cost V 2 bases and J 4 bases; bases outside gene matches: 2. There are 14 residues in the CDR3. The CDR3, as DNA: TGTGCCAGCAGTTACGGGCGGGAGGCAGATACGCAGTATTTT. It codes for CASSYGREADTQYF.

The chain links TRBV27 to TRBJ1-4, with D tentatively TRBD1 (5 bases). The CDR3 is 15 residues long. In germline, CDR1 is MNHEY, CDR2 SMNVEV (reference sequence). Trimming cost V 3 bases and J 7 bases, with 15 bases left between them. DNA of the CDR3: TGTGCCAGCAGTTTGAAGCAGGGATTGGGTGAAAAACTGTTTTTT. Protein sequence: CASSLKQGLGEKLFF.

In DNA form, the CDR3 reads TGTGCCAGCAGCTTGGGAGGGACTAGCGGCGTCGTGTACTTC. It yields the protein CASSLGGTSGVVYF. The chain recombines TRBV5-4 with TRBJ2-7, with 11 positions matching TRBD2. The V segment lost 0 bases and the J segment 12 bases; nucleotides outside the gene matches: 8. Germline values: CDR1 SGHNT, CDR2 YYREEE (reference sequence). This CDR3 is 14 amino acids long. Variable domain in full (rest from reference TRBV5-4 and TRBJ2-7): ETGVTQSPTHLIKTRGQQVTLRCSSQSGHNTVSWYQQALGQGPQFIFQYYREEENGRGNFPPRFSGLQFPNYSSELNVNALELDDSALYLCASSLGGTSGVVYFGPGTRLTVT.

The chain joins TRBV9 to TRBJ1-1, with 7 bases that match TRBD1. V lost 0 bases and J lost 7; bases outside the gene matches: 12. CDR3 size: 16 residues. Germline V CDR1 and CDR2: SGDLS, YYNGEE. This chain's CDR3 is CASSVGDRPFGGEAFF. The CDR3 DNA sequence: TGTGCCAGCAGCGTAGGGGACAGACCCTTTGGGGGTGAAGCTTTCTTT.

The CDR3 bases are TGTGCCAGCAGTTCCCCTACAGGGGGGGTGACTGAAGCTTTCTTT. Its translation: CASSSPTGGVTEAFF. The chain carries TRBV27 and TRBJ1-1; 8 bases are shared with TRBD1. The length of the CDR3 is 15 residues. Germline V CDR1 and CDR2: MNHEY, SMNVEV (reference sequence). J lost 5 bases, V lost 4 bases, and 9 bases had no gene match.

The rearrangement joins TRBV6-5 to TRBJ1-2, with D possibly TRBD1 on 6 matching bases. V dropped 4 bases and J dropped 4 bases, with 16 bases sitting between them. The CDR3 extends over 15 amino acids. Germline CDR1 MNHEY, CDR2 SVGAGI. The DNA of the CDR3 is TGTGCCAGCAGTTTAACGGGACACCAAGCCTATGGCTACACCTTC. It encodes CASSLTGHQAYGYTF.

J is TRBJ1-5 and V is TRBV2; D gene ambiguous. Germline V CDR1 and CDR2: SNHLY, FYNNEI. The CDR3 contains 15 residues. The V end was cut by 4 bases, the J end by 2 bases, with 12 bases between. For the CDR3, the DNA is TGTGCCAGCAGTGTGGCCTTTCATGGCAATCAGCCCCAGCATTTT. Residues: CASSVAFHGNQPQHF.

The chain carries TRBV2 and TRBJ2-1, with a tentative D call TRBD2 (6 bases). The CDR3 spans 18 residues. Germline V CDR1 and CDR2: SNHLY, FYNNEI. Trimming took 1 base from V and 0 from J, leaving 16 bases between them. The CDR3 region is CASSEVRGTLSSYNEQFF. For the CDR3, the DNA is TGTGCCAGCAGTGAAGTTAGAGGGACTTTGAGCTCCTACAATGAGCAGTTCTTC.

The genes are TRBV7-2 and TRBJ2-5, with unresolved D. Trimming removed 5 bases at V and 5 bases at J, with 6 bases between. Germline loops: CDR1 SGHTA, CDR2 FQGNSA. CDR3 length: 11 residues. Here the CDR3 reads CASSLVETQYF. DNA for the CDR3: TGTGCCAGCAGCCTCGTTGAGACCCAGTACTTC.

This chain links TRBV5-1 with TRBJ1-2; D is ambiguous. The CDR3 totals 14 residues. Germline V gene data show CDR1 as SGHRS and CDR2 as YFSETQ. With 0 bases removed from V and 4 bases from J, the gap between germline ends came to 10 bases. This chain's CDR3 is CASSLAVRGYGYTF. In DNA form, the CDR3 reads TGCGCCAGCAGCTTGGCCGTCAGAGGCTATGGCTACACCTTC. Supplemented by reference TRBV5-1 and TRBJ1-2, the full variable domain reads KAGVTQTPRYLIKTRGQQVTLSCSPISGHRSVSWYQQTPGQGLQFLFEYFSETQRNKGNFPGRFSGRQFSNSRSEMNVSTLELGDSALYLCASSLAVRGYGYTFGSGTRLTVV.

The genes are TRBV4-3 and TRBJ2-1, with D maybe TRBD2 (5 bases). The CDR3 sequence is 12 residues long. Germline V gene data show CDR1 as LGHNA and CDR2 as YSLEER. V was cut by 10 bases and J by 9 bases, with 16 bases left in between. CDR3 sequence (DNA): TGCGCCAACGTAGCTAGCACGGGTGAGCAGTTCTTC. This codes for CANVASTGEQFF.

The chain links TRBV19 to TRBJ1-5; 10 nucleotides line up with TRBD1. With 6 bases clipped from V and 4 bases from J, the junction kept 6 bases outside the gene matches. Germline CDR1 and CDR2: LNHDA and SQIVND (reference sequence). The CDR3 covers 15 residues. The CDR3 DNA is TGTGCCAGTAGACCTGGACAGGGGGATAATCAGCCCCAGCATTTT. Residues: CASRPGQGDNQPQHF.

Points on this clone: A read error may produce the germline difference seen at one junction end. The chain has TRBV20-1 and TRBJ2-6; no reliable D call. CDR1 is DFQATT and CDR2 is SNEGSKA in the germline V gene (reference sequence). This CDR3 comprises 9 residues. The CDR3 reads CSAFQVHAF. The CDR3 coding sequence is TGCAGTGCTTTTCAGGTTCACGCTTTC.

The V call is TRBV18, the J call TRBJ1-1, with 7 bases lining up with TRBD1. V lost 4 bases, J lost 7 bases, and 9 bases stayed unmatched. The CDR3 runs 14 residues. The germline gives CDR1 KGHSH, CDR2 LQKENI. CDR3 loop: CASSLWDRTSEAFF. Here the CDR3 DNA reads TGTGCCAGCTCACTTTGGGACAGAACTAGTGAAGCTTTCTTT.

The V call is TRBV27, the J call TRBJ2-1, with 11 positions matching TRBD2. The V gene end was trimmed by 2 bases and the J gene end by 8 bases; junction bases not matched to a gene: 11. The CDR3 sequence is 17 residues long. Looked up from germline, CDR1 is MNHEY and CDR2 is SMNVEV (reference sequence). Written as DNA, the CDR3 is TGTGCCAGCAGTTTACTCCTAGCGGGAGGCGGGCCGGATGAGCAGTTCTTC. This translates into CASSLLLAGGGPDEQFF.

The chain carries TRBV7-9 and TRBJ2-1; 7 nucleotides match TRBD2. Trimming removed 6 bases from V and 8 bases from J; junction bases left unmatched: 4. CDR3 length: 12 amino acids. The V gene's germline CDR1 is SEHNR and CDR2 FQNEAQ (reference sequence). The CDR3 DNA sequence: TGTGCCAGCAGTGGGCTAGCGGATGAGCAGTTCTTC. Encoded protein: CASSGLADEQFF. Filled out from reference TRBV7-9 and TRBJ2-1, the complete variable domain reads DTGVSQNPRHKITKRGQNVTFRCDPISEHNRLYWYRQTLGQGPEFLTYFQNEAQLEKSRLLSDRFSAERPKGSFSTLEIQRTEQGDSAMYLCASSGLADEQFFGPGTRLTVL.

CDR3: CASSGLPGNGYTF. CDR3 in DNA: TGTGCCAGCAGTGGTCTACCGGGGAATGGCTACACCTTC. The rearrangement joins TRBV6-1 to TRBJ1-2; D gene unclear. The CDR3 extends over 13 amino acids. Germline assignment: CDR1 MNHNS and CDR2 SASEGT. The V and J ends lost 4 bases and 6 bases respectively, with 12 bases between them.

V usage is TRBV4-3 and J usage is TRBJ2-5; TRBD2 is a possible D gene (6 bases). Germline V gene data show CDR1 as LGHNA and CDR2 as YSLEER. The CDR3 runs 16 residues. V was trimmed by 0 bases and J by 4 bases, leaving 15 bases between them. CDR3 bases: TGCGCCAGCAGCCAAGAGACCGGCCTAGCGTTAGAGACCCAGTACTTC. Encoded protein: CASSQETGLALETQYF.

The chain recombines TRBV4-3 with TRBJ2-2; a weak D match, TRBD1 (5 bases). Trimming took off 0 bases at V and 5 bases at J, with 22 bases between the two ends. Germline V gives CDR1 LGHNA, CDR2 YSLEER. This CDR3 spans 19 amino acids. CDR3 protein: CASSQDMNSVGHHTGELFF. CDR3 coding DNA: TGCGCCAGCAGCCAAGATATGAACTCGGTAGGACATCATACCGGGGAGCTGTTTTTT.

The rearrangement uses TRBV6-1 and TRBJ2-7, with D hard to call. The V end lost 2 bases, the J end lost 0 bases, and 8 bases lay between the germline ends. This CDR3 comprises 14 residues. The germline V gene has CDR1 MNHNS and CDR2 SASEGT. CDR3 region: CASSEWSDSYEQYF. CDR3 DNA sequence: TGTGCCAGCAGTGAATGGTCAGACTCCTACGAGCAGTACTTC.

V usage is TRBV28 and J usage is TRBJ2-1; 11 nucleotides agree with TRBD2. With V trimmed by 3 bases and J by 8 bases, 6 bases remained unmatched. Germline values: CDR1 MDHEN, CDR2 SYDVKM. The CDR3 sequence is 15 residues long. CDR3: CASSFASGRKYEQFF. CDR3 bases: TGTGCCAGCAGTTTCGCTAGCGGGAGGAAGTATGAGCAGTTCTTC.

The chain joins TRBV10-3 to TRBJ1-1; D possibly corresponds to TRBD1 (6 bases). V lost 7 bases and J lost 5, with 14 bases in between. This CDR3 is built from 13 residues. Germline V lookup: CDR1 ENHRY, CDR2 SYGVKD. The CDR3 region has the DNA TGTGCCATCAACGAGGGGGTCGGGACTGAAGCTTTCTTT. Translation gives CAINEGVGTEAFF.

The chain joins TRBV7-8 to TRBJ1-1, with D tentatively TRBD1 (6 bases). CDR3 size: 15 residues. Trimming shortened V by 6 bases and J by 4 bases, and 18 bases separated the two germline ends. The germline V gene has CDR1 SGHVS and CDR2 FQNEAQ. For the CDR3, the DNA is TGTGCCAGCAGGAGACAGGCCGATGTCGGCACTGAAGCTTTCTTT. It specifies CASRRQADVGTEAFF.